The T cell receptor beta chain under discussion was sequenced for a study of blood T cell repertoires in COVID-19. Study as a whole: There were acute and convalescent COVID-19 samples, and they came from the United States, Italy and Spain.

Repertoires were generated with immunoSEQ multiplex PCR, while TCRdb's copy carries only in-frame clones and drops some. The sample lists 150,000 to 200,000 clones, about 88% occurring once. Only a few counts were recorded for this clone. The germline V gene encodes CDR1 SNHLY and CDR2 FYNNEI. V shed 9 bases and J shed 3 bases, with 14 bases lying between them. The CDR3 runs 14 residues. The rearrangement uses TRBV2 and TRBJ1-4, with D maybe TRBD1 (6 bases). Sequenced material: peripheral blood. This clonotype originated in a man aged 60-69 years with acute or convalescent COVID-19. The CDR3 here is CASVPGAPNEKLFF. CDR3 DNA: TGTGCCAGTGTACCAGGGGCCCCTAATGAAAAACTGTTTTTT.